The clone carrying this T cell receptor beta chain was detected only a few times. This specimen belongs to a study of T cells after yellow fever vaccination. A single record per CDR3 protein comes from TCRdb applying MiXCR to the 5' RACE reads. The sample shows about 45,000 distinct CDR3 sequences, under 8% of them seen only once. The V segment lost 9 bases and the J segment 6 bases; nucleotides outside the gene matches: 8. The CDR3 is 13 amino acids. Germline V lookup: CDR1 KGHDR, CDR2 SFDVKD. The chain links TRBV24-1 to TRBJ1-2; 8 nucleotides align to TRBD1. The sample consisted of CD8+ T cells not binding an NS4B(214-222) dextramer, sorted from PBMCs, taken 45 days after the yellow fever booster vaccination. The receptor's source is a man aged 25 to 40 who received the YFV17D yellow fever vaccine. CDR3 sequence reads: CATGRTGLDGYTF. Written as DNA, the CDR3 is TGTGCCACCGGCAGGACAGGGTTGGATGGCTACACCTTC.